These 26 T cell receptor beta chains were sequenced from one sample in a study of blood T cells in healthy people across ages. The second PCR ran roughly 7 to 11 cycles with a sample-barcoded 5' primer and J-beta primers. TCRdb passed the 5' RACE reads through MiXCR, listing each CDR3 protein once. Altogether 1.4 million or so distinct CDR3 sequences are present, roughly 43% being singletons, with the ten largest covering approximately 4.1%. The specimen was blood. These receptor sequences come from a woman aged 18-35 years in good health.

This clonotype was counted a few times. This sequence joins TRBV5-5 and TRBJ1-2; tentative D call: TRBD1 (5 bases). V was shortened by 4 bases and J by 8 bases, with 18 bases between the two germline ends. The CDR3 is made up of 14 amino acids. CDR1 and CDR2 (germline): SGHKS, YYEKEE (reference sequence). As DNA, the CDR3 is TGTGCCAGCAGCCCGGACCCGGAAAGGGACGGCTACACCTTC. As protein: CASSPDPERDGYTF.

The CDR3 here is CASSLTSGGASYNEQFF. The CDR3, as DNA: TGCGCCAGCAGCCTTACCTCAGGGGGCGCATCCTACAATGAGCAGTTCTTC. The chain combines TRBV10-2 with TRBJ2-1; the match to TRBD1 covers 8 bases. Germline assignment: CDR1 WSHSY and CDR2 SAAADI. CDR3 length: 17 residues. V gave up 6 bases and J gave up 1 base; unmatched junction bases: 11.

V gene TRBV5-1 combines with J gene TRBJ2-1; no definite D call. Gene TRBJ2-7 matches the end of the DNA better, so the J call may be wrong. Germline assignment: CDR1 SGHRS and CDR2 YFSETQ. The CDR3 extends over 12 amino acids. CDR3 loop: CASSDAPNEQYF. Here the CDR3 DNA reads TGCGCCAGCAGCGACGCGCCCAATGAGCAGTACTTC.

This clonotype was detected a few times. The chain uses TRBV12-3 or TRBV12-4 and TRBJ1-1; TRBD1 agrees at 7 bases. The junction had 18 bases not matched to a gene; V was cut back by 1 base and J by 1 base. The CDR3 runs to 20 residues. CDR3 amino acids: CASSLGKIRQGSARNTEAFF. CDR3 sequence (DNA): TGTGCCAGCAGTTTAGGGAAGATCCGACAGGGTTCGGCGAGGAACACTGAAGCTTTCTTT.

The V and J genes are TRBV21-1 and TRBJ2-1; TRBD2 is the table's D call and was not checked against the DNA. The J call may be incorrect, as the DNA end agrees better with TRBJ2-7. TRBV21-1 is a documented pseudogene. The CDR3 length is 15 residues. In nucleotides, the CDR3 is TGTGCCAGCAGCAACCGGCGGGGGGCCTACAATGAGCAGTACTTC. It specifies CASSNRRGAYNEQYF.

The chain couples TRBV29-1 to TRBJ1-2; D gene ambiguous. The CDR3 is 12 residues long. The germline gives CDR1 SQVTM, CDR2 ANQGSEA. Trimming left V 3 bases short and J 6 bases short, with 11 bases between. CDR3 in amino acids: CSVEQEWDGYTF. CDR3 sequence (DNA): TGCAGCGTTGAGCAGGAGTGGGATGGCTACACCTTC.

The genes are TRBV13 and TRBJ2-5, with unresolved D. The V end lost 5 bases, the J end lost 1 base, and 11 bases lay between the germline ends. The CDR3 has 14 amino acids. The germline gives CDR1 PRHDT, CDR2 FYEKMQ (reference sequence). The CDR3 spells CASSTRQIQETQYF. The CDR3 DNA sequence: TGTGCCAGCAGCACCCGACAAATCCAAGAGACCCAGTACTTC. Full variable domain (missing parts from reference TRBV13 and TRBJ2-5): AAGVIQSPRHLIKEKRETATLKCYPIPRHDTVYWYQQGPGQDPQFLISFYEKMQSDKGSIPDRFSAQQFSDYHSELNMSSLELGDSALYFCASSTRQIQETQYFGPGTRLLVL.

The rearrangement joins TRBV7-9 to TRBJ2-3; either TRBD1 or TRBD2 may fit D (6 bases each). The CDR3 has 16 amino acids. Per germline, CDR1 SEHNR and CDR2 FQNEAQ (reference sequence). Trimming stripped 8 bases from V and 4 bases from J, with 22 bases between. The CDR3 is CASPIPGATVADTQYF. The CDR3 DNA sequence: TGTGCCAGCCCTATTCCGGGGGCCACGGTGGCAGATACGCAGTATTTT.

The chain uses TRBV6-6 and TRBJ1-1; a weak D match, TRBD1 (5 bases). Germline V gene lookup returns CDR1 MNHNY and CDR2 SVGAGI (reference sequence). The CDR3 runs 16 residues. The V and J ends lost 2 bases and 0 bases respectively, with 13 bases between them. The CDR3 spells CASSYGVGVMNTEAFF. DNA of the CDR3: TGTGCCAGCAGTTACGGTGTAGGGGTCATGAACACTGAAGCTTTCTTT.

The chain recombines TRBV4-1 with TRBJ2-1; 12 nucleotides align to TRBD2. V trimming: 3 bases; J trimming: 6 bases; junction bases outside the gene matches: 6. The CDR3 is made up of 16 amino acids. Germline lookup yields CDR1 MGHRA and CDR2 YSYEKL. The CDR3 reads CASSQTWTSGTNEQFF. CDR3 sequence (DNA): TGCGCCAGCAGCCAGACGTGGACTAGCGGGACCAATGAGCAGTTCTTC.

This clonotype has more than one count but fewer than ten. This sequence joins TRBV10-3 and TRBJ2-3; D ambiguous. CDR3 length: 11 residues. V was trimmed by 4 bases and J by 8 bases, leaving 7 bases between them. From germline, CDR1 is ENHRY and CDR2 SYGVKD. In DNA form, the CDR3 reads TGTGCCATCAGTGGTAGTGGTACGCAGTATTTT. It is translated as CAISGSGTQYF.

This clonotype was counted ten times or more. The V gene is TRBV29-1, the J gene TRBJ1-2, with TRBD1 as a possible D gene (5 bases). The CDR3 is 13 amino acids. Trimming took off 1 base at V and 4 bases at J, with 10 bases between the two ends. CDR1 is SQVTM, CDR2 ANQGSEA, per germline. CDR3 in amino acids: CSVEAGDGYGYTF. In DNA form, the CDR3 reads TGCAGCGTTGAAGCCGGGGACGGCTATGGCTACACCTTC.

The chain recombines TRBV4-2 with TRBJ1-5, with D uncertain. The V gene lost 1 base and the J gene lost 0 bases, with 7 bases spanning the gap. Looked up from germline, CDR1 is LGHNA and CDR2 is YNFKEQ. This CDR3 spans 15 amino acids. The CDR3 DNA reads TGTGCCAGCAGCCAAGCCGGCAGTAGCAATCAGCCCCAGCATTTT. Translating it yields CASSQAGSSNQPQHF.

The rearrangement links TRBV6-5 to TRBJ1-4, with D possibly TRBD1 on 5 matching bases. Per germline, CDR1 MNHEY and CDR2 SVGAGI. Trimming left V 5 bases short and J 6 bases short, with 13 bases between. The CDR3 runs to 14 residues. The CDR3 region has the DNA TGTGCCAGCAGTGAACGGGAAGGGGATGAAAAACTGTTTTTT. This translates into CASSEREGDEKLFF.

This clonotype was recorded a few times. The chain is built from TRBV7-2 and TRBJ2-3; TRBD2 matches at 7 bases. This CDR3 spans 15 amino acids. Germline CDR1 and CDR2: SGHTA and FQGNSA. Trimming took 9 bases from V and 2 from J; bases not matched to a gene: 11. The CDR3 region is CASRSVSGYTDTQYF. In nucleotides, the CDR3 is TGTGCCAGTCGCTCCGTTAGCGGGTACACAGATACGCAGTATTTT.

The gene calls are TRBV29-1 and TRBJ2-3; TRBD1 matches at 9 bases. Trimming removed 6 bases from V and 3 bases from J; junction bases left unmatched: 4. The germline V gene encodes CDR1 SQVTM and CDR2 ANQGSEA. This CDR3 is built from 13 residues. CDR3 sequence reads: CSVSGTGTDTQYF. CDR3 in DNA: TGCAGCGTGTCCGGGACAGGGACAGATACGCAGTATTTT.

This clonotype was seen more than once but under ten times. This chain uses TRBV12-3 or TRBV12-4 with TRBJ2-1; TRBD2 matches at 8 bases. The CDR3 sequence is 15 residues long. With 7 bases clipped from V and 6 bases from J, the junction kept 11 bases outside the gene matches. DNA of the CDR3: TGTGCCAGCATCCGCCGGGGGGGTAATGTCAATGAGCAGTTCTTC. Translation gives CASIRRGGNVNEQFF.

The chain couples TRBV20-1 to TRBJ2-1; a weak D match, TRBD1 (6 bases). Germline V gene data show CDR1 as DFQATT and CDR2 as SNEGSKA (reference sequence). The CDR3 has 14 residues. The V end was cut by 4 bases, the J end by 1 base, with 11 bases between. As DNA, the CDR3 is TGCAGTGCTACTAGGGGGTTTTCCTACAATGAGCAGTTCTTC. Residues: CSATRGFSYNEQFF.

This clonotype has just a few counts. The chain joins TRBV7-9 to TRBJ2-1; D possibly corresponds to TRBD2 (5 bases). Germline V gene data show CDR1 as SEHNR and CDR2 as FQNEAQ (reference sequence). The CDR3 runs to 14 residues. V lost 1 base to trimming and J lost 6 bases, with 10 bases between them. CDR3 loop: CASSLGLAINEQFF. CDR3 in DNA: TGTGCCAGCAGCTTAGGGCTAGCTATCAATGAGCAGTTCTTC.

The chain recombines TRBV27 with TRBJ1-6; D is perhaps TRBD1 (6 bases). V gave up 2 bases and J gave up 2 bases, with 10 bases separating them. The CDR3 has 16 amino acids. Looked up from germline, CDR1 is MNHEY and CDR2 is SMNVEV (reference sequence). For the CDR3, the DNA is TGTGCCAGCAGTTTAGAGGGGGGGCCCTATAATTCACCCCTCCACTTT. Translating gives CASSLEGGPYNSPLHF.

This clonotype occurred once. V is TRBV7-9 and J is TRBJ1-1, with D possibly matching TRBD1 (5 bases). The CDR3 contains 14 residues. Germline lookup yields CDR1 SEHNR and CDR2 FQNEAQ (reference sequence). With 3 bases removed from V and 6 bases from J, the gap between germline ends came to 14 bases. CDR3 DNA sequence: TGTGCCAGCAGCTTTCACGGAGGGGTGGCTGAAGCTTTCTTT. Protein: CASSFHGGVAEAFF. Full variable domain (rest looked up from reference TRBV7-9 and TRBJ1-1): DTGVSQNPRHKITKRGQNVTFRCDPISEHNRLYWYRQTLGQGPEFLTYFQNEAQLEKSRLLSDRFSAERPKGSFSTLEIQRTEQGDSAMYLCASSFHGGVAEAFFGQGTRLTVV.

CDR3 protein: CASSYSWEKLFF. The DNA for the CDR3 is TGTGCCAGCAGCTATTCTTGGGAAAAACTGTTTTTT. The chain combines TRBV7-8 with TRBJ1-4; D is unclear. Germline values: CDR1 SGHVS, CDR2 FQNEAQ. V lost 4 bases to trimming and J lost 8 bases, with 8 bases between them. CDR3 length equals 12 residues.

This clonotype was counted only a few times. For the CDR3, the DNA is TGTGCCAGCAGCCCCGCCGACAGCTCCTACGAGCAGTACTTC. Residues: CASSPADSSYEQYF. The gene calls are TRBV7-2 and TRBJ2-7, with D perhaps TRBD1 (5 bases). The CDR3 is 14 residues long. CDR1 and CDR2 (germline): SGHTA, FQGNSA. The V end was cut by 5 bases, the J end by 0 bases, with 11 bases between. The full variable domain, completed using reference TRBV7-2 and TRBJ2-7, is GAGVSQSPSNKVTEKGKDVELRCDPISGHTALYWYRQSLGQGLEFLIYFQGNSAPDKSGLPSDRFSAERTGGSVSTLTIQRTQQEDSAVYLCASSPADSSYEQYFGPGTRLTVT.

CDR3 sequence (DNA): TGTGCCAGTTTCGACGGACACTCCTACGAGCAGTACTTC. This codes for CASFDGHSYEQYF. The chain carries TRBV19 and TRBJ2-7; possibly TRBD1 for D (5 bases). CDR3 length: 13 amino acids. Trimming removed 8 bases at V and 0 bases at J, with 11 bases between. The germline gives CDR1 LNHDA, CDR2 SQIVND (reference sequence).

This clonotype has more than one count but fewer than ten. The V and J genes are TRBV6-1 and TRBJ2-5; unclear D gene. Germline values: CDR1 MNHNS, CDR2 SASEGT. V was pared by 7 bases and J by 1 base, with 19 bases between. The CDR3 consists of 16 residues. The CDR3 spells CASTPKRHGLQETQYF. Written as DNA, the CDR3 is TGTGCCAGCACCCCGAAGAGACACGGCCTCCAAGAGACCCAGTACTTC.

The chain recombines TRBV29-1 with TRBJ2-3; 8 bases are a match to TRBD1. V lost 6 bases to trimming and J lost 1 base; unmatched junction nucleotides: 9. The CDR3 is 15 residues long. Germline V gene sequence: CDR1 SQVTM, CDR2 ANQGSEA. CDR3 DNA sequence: TGCAGCGTAGTCCGACAGGGGACGGGCACAGATACGCAGTATTTT. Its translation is CSVVRQGTGTDTQYF.